The table lists the clone carrying this T cell receptor (beta chain) with a few counts. This sample is part of a study of blood T cell repertoires in COVID-19. Study summary: COVID-19 samples from acute and convalescent phases originated in the United States, Italy and Spain. The cDNA or gDNA used as material had been derived from T cells, B-cell-depleted T cells, or PBMCs.

Per the authors' pipeline: By means of reference gene primer amplification, nucleated cell counts were estimated. Sequenced by immunoSEQ multiplex PCR; TCRdb stores in-frame clones only, minus some. V, J and clone size were drawn from that table, and D and trimming were deduced from the DNA. The data contain around 300,000 clones, 90% of them singletons. Germline CDR1 LGHDT, CDR2 YNNKEL (reference sequence). The J segment lost 1 base and the V segment lost 1 base, leaving 0 bases of the junction unmatched. The CDR3 runs 14 residues. The chain joins TRBV3-1 (or the pseudogene TRBV3-2) to TRBJ1-1; 7 bases are a match to TRBD1. This sequence was found in a woman in her 40s with acute or convalescent COVID-19. Material for sequencing was peripheral blood. The CDR3 DNA reads TGTGCCAGCAGCCAAGGACAGGGGAACACTGAAGCTTTCTTT. Amino acid sequence: CASSQGQGNTEAFF.